The 10 T cell receptor beta chains below were found in one sample sequenced in a study of Graves' ophthalmopathy and Graves' hyperthyroidism. The study amplified TCR beta CDR3 regions using RNA transcripts. After a first-round RT-PCR with HTBI primers, a second-round multiplex PCR was run. Via MiXCR, TCRdb re-called the multiplex PCR reads, giving one row per CDR3 protein. The profile shows around 520,000 distinct CDR3 sequences, about 40% of them singletons. The specimen was peripheral blood or thyroid tissue (not recorded which). The receptors were sampled from an adult man with Graves' hyperthyroidism.

The J gene is TRBJ2-3, the V gene TRBV19; tentatively, D is TRBD2 (5 bases). V was clipped by 10 bases and J by 8 bases, with 16 bases between them. Germline V gene data show CDR1 as LNHDA and CDR2 as SQIVND (reference sequence). CDR3 length equals 12 residues. In DNA, the CDR3 is TGTGCCATAGGCGCTGCGGGTGGTACGCAGTATTTT. Its translation is CAIGAAGGTQYF.

This clonotype has only a few counts. V usage is TRBV5-1 and J usage is TRBJ2-7; 9 positions agree with TRBD1. Germline CDR1 and CDR2: SGHRS and YFSETQ. The CDR3 is 14 amino acids. V trimming: 5 bases; J trimming: 3 bases; junction bases outside the gene matches: 6. DNA of the CDR3: TGCGCCAGCAGGTATCCGGGACAGGGCTACGAGCAGTACTTC. The encoded protein is CASRYPGQGYEQYF.

This clonotype turned up a few times. The rearrangement joins TRBV20-1 to TRBJ2-3; D might be TRBD2 (5 bases). Germline V gene data show CDR1 as DFQATT and CDR2 as SNEGSKA (reference sequence). Trimming took off 3 bases at V and 5 bases at J, with 15 bases between the two ends. The CDR3 is 14 residues long. CDR3 DNA: TGCAGTGCTAGCGAGGAGGCAGTCGAAGATACGCAGTATTTT. It encodes CSASEEAVEDTQYF.

This clonotype was seen many times. The CDR3 region is CASNQGPYGYTF. CDR3 DNA: TGTGCCAGTAATCAGGGGCCATATGGCTACACCTTC. This sequence joins TRBV19 and TRBJ1-2, with D possibly matching TRBD1 (6 bases). V was clipped by 7 bases and J by 5 bases, with 11 bases between them. Germline-derived CDR1 and CDR2 are LNHDA and SQIVND (reference sequence). CDR3 size: 12 residues. The entire variable domain, with the rest obtained from reference TRBV19 and TRBJ1-2, is as follows: DGGITQSPKYLFRKEGQNVTLSCEQNLNHDAMYWYRQDPGQGLRLIYYSQIVNDFQKGDIAEGYSVSREKKESFPLTVTSAQKNPTAFYLCASNQGPYGYTFGSGTRLTVV.

This clonotype was seen many times. The gene calls are TRBV29-1 and TRBJ1-1, with 8 nucleotides matching TRBD1. There are 13 residues in the CDR3. Trimming took 5 bases from V and 0 from J; bases not matched to a gene: 2. Germline V gene data show CDR1 as SQVTM and CDR2 as ANQGSEA. This CDR3 reads CSVSGGMNTEAFF. CDR3 in DNA: TGCAGCGTTTCAGGGGGCATGAACACTGAAGCTTTCTTT.

This clonotype showed up many times. The chain joins TRBV24-1 to TRBJ1-2; D is unclear. The germline gives CDR1 KGHDR, CDR2 SFDVKD. This CDR3 region has 16 residues. V was shortened by 3 bases and J by 0 bases, with 13 bases between the two germline ends. The CDR3 reads CATSDARPGANYGYTF. The CDR3 coding sequence is TGTGCCACCAGTGATGCGCGACCGGGAGCTAACTATGGCTACACCTTC.

The genes are TRBV20-1 and TRBJ1-1, with 11 bases identical to TRBD1. Germline V gene data show CDR1 as DFQATT and CDR2 as SNEGSKA (reference sequence). V was clipped by 2 bases and J by 11 bases; unmatched bases: 10. This CDR3 contains 14 residues. The CDR3 sequence is CSARSDRGRLMAFF. The CDR3 DNA follows: TGCAGTGCTAGATCGGACAGGGGGCGGCTGATGGCTTTCTTT.

This clonotype was seen at least ten times. The CDR3 region is CSARGTGGYEQYF. The CDR3 DNA follows: TGCAGTGCTAGAGGGACAGGGGGCTACGAGCAGTACTTC. The gene calls are TRBV20-1 and TRBJ2-7; 10 bases agree with TRBD1. The J segment lost 3 bases and the V segment lost 1 base, leaving 0 bases of the junction unmatched. Germline lookup yields CDR1 DFQATT and CDR2 SNEGSKA (reference sequence). The CDR3 is made up of 13 amino acids.

Remarks on this clonotype: One junction end disagrees with the germline gene, perhaps due to a read error. The rearrangement links TRBV29-1 to TRBJ2-5; TRBD1 or TRBD2 may be the D gene (5 bases each). The CDR3 spans 13 residues. Germline V lookup: CDR1 SQVTM, CDR2 ANQGSEA. CDR3 loop: CSLEGFGEETQYF. The CDR3 DNA sequence: TGCAGCCTTGAGGGGTTTGGGGAAGAGACCCAGTACTTC.

This clonotype occurred once. The chain links TRBV7-2 to TRBJ2-2, with 8 bases lining up with TRBD1. The CDR3 runs to 14 residues. Germline V CDR1 and CDR2: SGHTA, FQGNSA. Unmatched junction bases numbered 12, after V lost 11 bases and J lost 7 bases. The CDR3 DNA sequence: TGTGCCTGGATCGGTCAGGGGGCCATCGGGGAGCTGTTTTTT. Its translation is CAWIGQGAIGELFF.